The entry below gives a single T cell receptor beta chain sequence along with its context. What this receptor recognizes is not known. No much larger clonotype is one base removed from it; base qualities were not supplied. Different DNA sequences within this sample yield the same CDR3. The receptor library was made with the immunoSEQ multiplex PCR assay. As stored in TCRdb, this immuneACCESS dataset retains in-frame rearrangements with V and J assigned. A fraction of the clones does not appear; measured against another copy, unresolved V genes explain less than half of the discrepancy, and the remainder lacks a known reason. The table for this sample lists 90,000 to 120,000 clones; approximately 90% of them were counted only once. The ten largest clones take up 0.78% of the sample. This sample stems from a study of T cell changes during pregnancy in multiple sclerosis (dated by TCRdb to the late 2010s). Looking at the study overall: In women with multiple sclerosis, the researchers looked at how the T cell repertoire shifted as pregnancy progressed.

The germline V gene (reference sequence) sets CDR1 to LNHDA and CDR2 to SQIVND. The CDR3 spans 14 residues, from the cysteine through the phenylalanine. The retained sequence is limited to the CDR3, 42 bases, with the frame set at the first base. The junction shows trimming of 5 bases on V and 3 bases on J, and the gene matches do not reach 5 bases of it. Recombination linked TRBV19 to TRBJ1-2, with 8 bases aligning to TRBD1. Sequences were derived from peripheral blood, sampled in the third trimester of pregnancy. The source is a female donor in good health, enrolled as a control in a pregnancy study. Here is the DNA: TGTGCCAGTAGTCCACAGGGGGGGGACTATGGCTACACCTTC. This is translated as CASSPQGGDYGYTF.